A single sample is the source of the 32 T cell receptor beta chains below, sequenced in a study of shared clonotypes between healthy human individuals. Sequencing was performed with immunoSEQ multiplex PCR; in TCRdb, only in-frame clones are kept and a portion is missing. The sample records about 2.1 million clones, 85% to 95% being singletons. Naive CD8 cells comprised CD45RO-negative, CCR7-positively selected cells, excluding terminally differentiated effector memory CD45RA+ cells. The sequencing input was naive CD8+ T cells from PBMCs. These receptors were obtained from a man aged 18 to 30 in good health. Some clones in this sample may be carry-over from other donors' samples.

V is TRBV6-1 and J is TRBJ2-3; D not certain. CDR3 length: 16 amino acids. The V gene lost 4 bases and the J gene lost 4 bases, with 18 bases spanning the gap. Germline V lookup: CDR1 MNHNS, CDR2 SASEGT. DNA of the CDR3: TGTGCCAGCAGTGCTCGTAGCAACCCTGGAGCAGATACGCAGTATTTT. It encodes CASSARSNPGADTQYF.

The chain joins TRBV11-2 to TRBJ2-7; D may match TRBD1 or TRBD2 (5 bases each). This CDR3 has 18 residues. V gave up 0 bases and J gave up 6 bases, with 24 bases separating them. Germline CDR1 SGHAT, CDR2 FQNNGV. CDR3 loop: CASSLDLGIGRVGLEQYF. CDR3 DNA: TGTGCCAGCAGCTTAGATTTAGGTATAGGCAGGGTCGGACTCGAGCAGTACTTC. The full variable domain, in which reference TRBV11-2 and TRBJ2-7 provide the parts outside the CDR3, is EAGVAQSPRYKIIEKRQSVAFWCNPISGHATLYWYQQILGQGPKLLIQFQNNGVVDDSQLPKDRFSAERLKGVDSTLKIQPAKLEDSAVYLCASSLDLGIGRVGLEQYFGPGTRLTVT.

This CDR3 is CASSLSPGAAPNQPQHF. The CDR3 bases are TGTGCCAGCAGTTTATCGCCCGGGGCCGCCCCCAATCAGCCCCAGCATTTT. The chain combines TRBV27 with TRBJ1-5; D perhaps matches TRBD1 (5 bases). Trimming took off 0 bases at V and 3 bases at J, with 15 bases between the two ends. CDR1 is MNHEY and CDR2 is SMNVEV in the germline V gene (reference sequence). The CDR3 runs to 17 residues.

V gene TRBV5-1 combines with J gene TRBJ2-3; 10 bases are shared with TRBD1. The germline V gene has CDR1 SGHRS and CDR2 YFSETQ. With 4 bases clipped from V and 4 bases from J, the junction kept 9 bases outside the gene matches. The CDR3 is made up of 16 amino acids. CDR3 sequence: CASSAMGQGPPDTQYF. The CDR3, as DNA: TGCGCCAGCAGCGCCATGGGACAGGGGCCCCCAGATACGCAGTATTTT.

The V gene is TRBV11-1, the J gene TRBJ2-1, with D possibly matching TRBD1 (6 bases). CDR3 length equals 13 residues. CDR1 and CDR2 (germline): SGHAT, FQDESV (reference sequence). The V gene lost 6 bases and the J gene lost 4 bases, with 10 bases spanning the gap. In DNA, the CDR3 is TGTGCCAGCAGTTTGACAGGTTACAATGAGCAGTTCTTC. Translating it yields CASSLTGYNEQFF. Together with reference TRBV11-1 and TRBJ2-1, the CDR3 gives the full variable domain: EAEVAQSPRYKITEKSQAVAFWCDPISGHATLYWYRQILGQGPELLVQFQDESVVDDSQLPKDRFSAERLKGVDSTLKIQPAELGDSAMYLCASSLTGYNEQFFGPGTRLTVL.

This clone was seen only once. The gene calls are TRBV28 and TRBJ2-2, with D perhaps matching TRBD1 (6 bases). The CDR3 runs 12 residues. Trimming removed 11 bases from V and 5 bases from J, with 12 bases in between. CDR1 is MDHEN and CDR2 is SYDVKM in the germline V gene. Written as DNA, the CDR3 is TGTGCCTACAGGGAGTGGACCGGGGAGCTGTTTTTT. Amino acids: CAYREWTGELFF. The entire variable domain, with the rest obtained from reference TRBV28 and TRBJ2-2, is as follows: DVKVTQSSRYLVKRTGEKVFLECVQDMDHENMFWYRQDPGLGLRLIYFSYDVKMKEKGDIPEGYSVSREKKERFSLILESASTNQTSMYLCAYREWTGELFFGEGSRLTVL.

With respect to this clone: Other DNA sequences in this sample translate to the same CDR3. The CDR3 protein is CASSLGRTYGYTF. CDR3 nucleotide sequence: TGTGCCAGCAGTTTAGGCAGGACCTATGGCTACACCTTC. The J gene is TRBJ1-2, the V gene TRBV27; unclear D gene. CDR3 length: 13 residues. CDR1 MNHEY and CDR2 SMNVEV come from the germline V gene (reference sequence). V was cut by 2 bases and J by 4 bases, with 8 bases left in between.

The rearrangement uses TRBV27 and TRBJ2-7, with 8 bases identical to TRBD1. The CDR3 extends over 15 amino acids. Germline values: CDR1 MNHEY, CDR2 SMNVEV (reference sequence). Trimming at V came to 5 bases and at J to 2 bases, leaving 8 bases not matched to a gene. CDR3 loop: CASSPGRGQPYEQYF. In DNA form, the CDR3 reads TGTGCCAGCAGTCCAGGCAGGGGGCAACCCTACGAGCAGTACTTC.

This chain uses TRBV19 with TRBJ2-7, with D perhaps given as TRBD1 or TRBD2 (7 bases each). Trimming stripped 8 bases from V and 3 bases from J, with 20 bases between. Per germline, CDR1 LNHDA and CDR2 SQIVND (reference sequence). The CDR3 consists of 15 residues. As DNA, the CDR3 is TGTGCCAGTTCCTACAGGGGTGTAGCGGGCTACGAGCAGTACTTC. This gives the protein CASSYRGVAGYEQYF.

The V call is TRBV15, the J call TRBJ1-2; 7 bases align to TRBD1. The CDR3 is 17 residues long. The V gene end was trimmed by 5 bases and the J gene end by 3 bases; junction bases not matched to a gene: 15. CDR1 and CDR2 (germline): LNHNV, YYDKDF (reference sequence). CDR3 sequence: CATSGHRQGRDYYGYTF. The CDR3 DNA sequence: TGTGCCACCAGCGGCCATAGACAGGGCCGTGATTACTATGGCTACACCTTC.

The chain has TRBV7-9 and TRBJ1-1; 7 nucleotides match TRBD1. V was clipped by 5 bases and J by 1 base; unmatched bases: 10. The V gene's germline CDR1 is SEHNR and CDR2 FQNEAQ (reference sequence). The CDR3 sequence is 16 residues long. CDR3 residues: CASSPTGTVKNTEAFF. The CDR3 DNA follows: TGTGCCAGCAGCCCCACGGGGACAGTTAAGAACACTGAAGCTTTCTTT.

The V call is TRBV6-5, the J call TRBJ2-7; D is perhaps TRBD1 (6 bases). Germline CDR1 MNHEY, CDR2 SVGAGI. Deletions cut 2 bases from V and 1 base from J, with 15 bases between. The CDR3 sequence is 16 residues long. The CDR3 is CASSYATDSPSYEQYF. The DNA of the CDR3 is TGTGCCAGCAGTTACGCCACGGACAGTCCTTCCTACGAGCAGTACTTC.

The chain joins TRBV5-1 to TRBJ2-1, with D perhaps given as TRBD1 or TRBD2 (5 bases each). Germline CDR1 SGHRS, CDR2 YFSETQ. Between the trimmed V and J ends, which lost 7 bases and 6 bases, there was a span of 14 bases. CDR3 size: 13 residues. As DNA, the CDR3 is TGCGCCAGCTCGGGGCAGGGTCCCAATGAGCAGTTCTTC. This encodes CASSGQGPNEQFF. The entire variable domain, with the rest obtained from reference TRBV5-1 and TRBJ2-1, is as follows: KAGVTQTPRYLIKTRGQQVTLSCSPISGHRSVSWYQQTPGQGLQFLFEYFSETQRNKGNFPGRFSGRQFSNSRSEMNVSTLELGDSALYLCASSGQGPNEQFFGPGTRLTVL.

The J gene is TRBJ2-1, the V gene TRBV27; 11 positions match TRBD2. CDR1 is MNHEY and CDR2 is SMNVEV in the germline V gene (reference sequence). CDR3 length: 15 amino acids. With 3 bases clipped from V and 8 bases from J, the junction kept 6 bases outside the gene matches. The CDR3 protein is CASSFILAGGHEQFF. The CDR3 DNA reads as TGTGCCAGCAGTTTTATCCTAGCGGGAGGACATGAGCAGTTCTTC.

The gene calls are TRBV9 and TRBJ2-1, with TRBD2 matching 10 bases. Per the germline V gene, CDR1 is SGDLS and CDR2 is YYNGEE. Trimming cost V 0 bases and J 1 base; bases outside gene matches: 4. The CDR3 extends over 17 amino acids. The CDR3 loop reads CASSVARTSGSYNEQFF. The CDR3 DNA follows: TGTGCCAGCAGCGTAGCTCGGACTAGCGGTTCCTACAATGAGCAGTTCTTC.

The genes are TRBV27 and TRBJ2-3, with D possibly matching TRBD2 (6 bases). V dropped 3 bases and J dropped 1 base, with 14 bases sitting between them. The CDR3 totals 16 residues. The germline CDR1 and CDR2 sequences are MNHEY and SMNVEV (reference sequence). CDR3 amino acids: CASSLLGGAGTDTQYF. The DNA of the CDR3 is TGTGCCAGCAGTTTGCTAGGCGGGGCGGGCACAGATACGCAGTATTTT.

The V gene is TRBV29-1, the J gene TRBJ2-1, with D perhaps TRBD2 (6 bases). The CDR3 extends over 17 amino acids. Germline assignment: CDR1 SQVTM and CDR2 ANQGSEA. Deletions cut 6 bases from V and 3 bases from J, with 24 bases between. CDR3 bases: TGCAGCGTCGAATTACTATGGTTGGCGGAGGGCTACAATGAGCAGTTCTTC. Protein product: CSVELLWLAEGYNEQFF.

The gene calls are TRBV29-1 and TRBJ1-2; TRBD1 aligns across 7 bases. This CDR3 has 17 amino acids. Germline V gene sequence: CDR1 SQVTM, CDR2 ANQGSEA. With V trimmed by 0 bases and J by 6 bases, 16 bases remained unmatched. CDR3 amino acids: CSVEDDRVGHPGHGYTF. CDR3 in DNA: TGCAGCGTTGAAGACGACAGGGTAGGCCACCCAGGCCATGGCTACACCTTC.

The chain couples TRBV19 to TRBJ2-1, with 12 bases lining up with TRBD2. Unmatched junction bases numbered 8, after V lost 5 bases and J lost 6 bases. Per the germline V gene, CDR1 is LNHDA and CDR2 is SQIVND (reference sequence). CDR3 length: 16 amino acids. CDR3 sequence (DNA): TGTGCCAGTAGTGGCGGACTAGCGGGGCTCCTCAATGAGCAGTTCTTC. Encoded protein: CASSGGLAGLLNEQFF.

The chain has TRBV27 and TRBJ1-2; 7 bases map to TRBD1. The V and J ends lost 6 bases and 7 bases, in that order; junction bases with no gene match: 8. Per the germline V gene, CDR1 is MNHEY and CDR2 is SMNVEV (reference sequence). The CDR3 totals 13 residues. DNA for the CDR3: TGTGCCAGCAGGCGCAGGGGGGTGGTTGGCTACACCTTC. Its protein product is CASRRRGVVGYTF.

V usage is TRBV9 and J usage is TRBJ2-5, with TRBD2 matching over 7 bases. Germline lookup yields CDR1 SGDLS and CDR2 YYNGEE. After removal of 1 base from V and 3 bases from J, the junction contained 9 bases not matched to a gene. The CDR3 totals 16 residues. The DNA of the CDR3 is TGTGCCAGCAGCGTAAGGCTAGATGGGACTAAAGAGACCCAGTACTTC. It encodes CASSVRLDGTKETQYF.

This clone was seen a handful of times. The V call is TRBV9, the J call TRBJ1-5; no definite D call. Deletions cut 0 bases from V and 6 bases from J, with 10 bases between. Germline V gene lookup returns CDR1 SGDLS and CDR2 YYNGEE. The CDR3 totals 14 residues. The CDR3 DNA reads as TGTGCCAGCAGCGTAGAATCCGTAGGTCAGCCCCAGCATTTT. It is translated as CASSVESVGQPQHF.

For this clone: This sample also contains other DNA sequences that code for the same CDR3. This chain uses TRBV30 with TRBJ2-2; no definite D call. The CDR3 sequence is 11 residues long. Per germline, CDR1 GTSNPN and CDR2 SVGIG (reference sequence). Trimming removed 2 bases from V and 6 bases from J, with 4 bases in between. Here the CDR3 DNA reads TGTGCCTGGAGTCCCCCCGGGGAGCTGTTTTTT. Protein: CAWSPPGELFF.

This clone was seen a single time. This chain links TRBV27 with TRBJ1-4; 8 bases fit TRBD1. V was pared by 5 bases and J by 2 bases, with 10 bases of the junction left unmatched. Germline V gene sequence: CDR1 MNHEY, CDR2 SMNVEV (reference sequence). The CDR3 consists of 17 residues. The CDR3 here is CASSPSQGESTNEKLFF. CDR3 DNA sequence: TGTGCCAGCAGTCCATCACAGGGGGAGTCGACTAATGAAAAACTGTTTTTT.

The V gene is TRBV7-3, the J gene TRBJ2-2; D might be TRBD2 (5 bases). Germline CDR1 and CDR2: SGHTA and FQGTGA. The CDR3 is made up of 12 amino acids. V was clipped by 5 bases and J by 7 bases, with 8 bases between them. The CDR3 nucleotides read TGTGCCAGCAGCCCCGCGGGCGGGGAGCTGTTTTTT. This encodes CASSPAGGELFF.

The chain is built from TRBV6-1 and TRBJ2-3; no reliable D call. From germline, CDR1 is MNHNS and CDR2 SASEGT. Trimming took 7 bases from V and 6 from J, leaving 8 bases between them. The CDR3 runs 11 residues. The CDR3 DNA reads as TGTGCCAGCAAAGGACCGGATACGCAGTATTTT. This sequence encodes CASKGPDTQYF.

The chain carries TRBV5-6 and TRBJ2-1, with TRBD2 matching 7 bases. The trim removed 4 bases at V and 12 bases at J, leaving 19 bases unmatched. The CDR3 totals 16 residues. The germline V gene encodes CDR1 SGHDT and CDR2 YYEEEE. CDR3 bases: TGTGCCAGCAGCCTGGCCTTCGGGAGCGGGAAGCGGGGGCAGTTCTTC. It yields the protein CASSLAFGSGKRGQFF.

This clone was seen once. The chain has TRBV28 and TRBJ2-2, with TRBD2 matching over 8 bases. Germline V lookup: CDR1 MDHEN, CDR2 SYDVKM. The ends lost 6 bases at V and 3 bases at J; junction bases unmatched: 6. The CDR3 has 15 amino acids. CDR3 nucleotides: TGTGCCAGCAGCTCCCAGCGGGAGTACACCGGGGAGCTGTTTTTT. Translated, it gives CASSSQREYTGELFF.

This clone was recorded only once. The chain carries TRBV6-6 and TRBJ2-5; possible D gene TRBD2, 6 bases. The CDR3 contains 13 residues. The V end lost 6 bases, the J end lost 6 bases, and 14 bases lay between the germline ends. The germline V gene encodes CDR1 MNHNY and CDR2 SVGAGI (reference sequence). The CDR3 spells CASSSSGTQTQYF. The CDR3 nucleotides are TGTGCCAGCAGCTCTTCCGGGACTCAGACCCAGTACTTC.

The chain joins TRBV10-3 to TRBJ2-7, with 7 bases aligning to TRBD1. Germline V gene lookup returns CDR1 ENHRY and CDR2 SYGVKD. With 6 bases clipped from V and 2 bases from J, the junction kept 4 bases outside the gene matches. This CDR3 is built from 13 residues. The CDR3 is CAISQGDTYEQYF. The CDR3 DNA reads TGTGCCATCAGCCAGGGGGACACCTACGAGCAGTACTTC.

The chain couples TRBV4-1 to TRBJ1-1; TRBD1 is a possible D gene (5 bases). V shed 2 bases and J shed 6 bases, with 16 bases lying between them. Germline CDR1 reads MGHRA; CDR2 reads YSYEKL. CDR3 size: 15 residues. DNA for the CDR3: TGCGCCAGCAGCCAAATCTTTCAGGGCGACGCTGAAGCTTTCTTT. It specifies CASSQIFQGDAEAFF.

The chain carries TRBV9 and TRBJ2-1; D possibly corresponds to TRBD1 (5 bases). The CDR3 spans 16 residues. CDR1 is SGDLS, CDR2 YYNGEE, per germline. Between the trimmed V and J ends, which lost 3 bases and 3 bases, there was a span of 16 bases. CDR3 residues: CASSAPPLGLYNEQFF. For the CDR3, the DNA is TGTGCCAGCAGCGCACCTCCACTGGGGCTCTACAATGAGCAGTTCTTC.